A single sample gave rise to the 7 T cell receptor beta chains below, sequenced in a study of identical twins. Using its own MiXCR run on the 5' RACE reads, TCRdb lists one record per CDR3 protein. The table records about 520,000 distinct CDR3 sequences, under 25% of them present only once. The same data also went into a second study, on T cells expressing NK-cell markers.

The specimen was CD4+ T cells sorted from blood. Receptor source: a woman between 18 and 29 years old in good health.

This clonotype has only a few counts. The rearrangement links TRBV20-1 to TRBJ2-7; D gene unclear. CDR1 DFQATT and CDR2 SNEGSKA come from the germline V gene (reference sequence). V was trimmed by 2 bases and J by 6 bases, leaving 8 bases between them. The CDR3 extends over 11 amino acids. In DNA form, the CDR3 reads TGCAGTGCTAGAACCCGTGGCGAGCAGTACTTC. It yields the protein CSARTRGEQYF.

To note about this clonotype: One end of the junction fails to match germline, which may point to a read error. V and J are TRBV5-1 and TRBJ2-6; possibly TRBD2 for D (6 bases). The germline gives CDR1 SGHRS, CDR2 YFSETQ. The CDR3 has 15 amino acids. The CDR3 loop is CASWTGVSEANVLTF. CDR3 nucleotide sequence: TGCGCCAGCTGGACGGGAGTCTCTGAGGCCAACGTCCTGACTTTC.

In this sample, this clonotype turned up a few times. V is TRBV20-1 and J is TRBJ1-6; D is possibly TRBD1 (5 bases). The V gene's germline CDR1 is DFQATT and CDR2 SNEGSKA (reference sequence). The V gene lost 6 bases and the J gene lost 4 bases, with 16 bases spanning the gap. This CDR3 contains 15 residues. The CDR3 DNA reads TGCAGTGCCCCCGTGGGGGGGGATTATAATTCACCCCTCCACTTT. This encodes CSAPVGGDYNSPLHF.

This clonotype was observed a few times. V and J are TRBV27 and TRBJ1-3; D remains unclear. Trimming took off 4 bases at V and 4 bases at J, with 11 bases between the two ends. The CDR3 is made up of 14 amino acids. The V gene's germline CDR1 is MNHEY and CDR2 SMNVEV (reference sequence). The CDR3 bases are TGTGCCAGCAGTTCCGGGCCGATAGGAAACACCATATATTTT. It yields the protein CASSSGPIGNTIYF.

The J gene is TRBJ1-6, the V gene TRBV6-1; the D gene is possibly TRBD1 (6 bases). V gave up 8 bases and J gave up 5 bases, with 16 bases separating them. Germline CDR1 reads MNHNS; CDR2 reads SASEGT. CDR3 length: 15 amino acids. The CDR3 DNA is TGTGCCAGCCGCCCCTCCGGGGGCCATAATTCACCCCTCCACTTT. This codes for CASRPSGGHNSPLHF.

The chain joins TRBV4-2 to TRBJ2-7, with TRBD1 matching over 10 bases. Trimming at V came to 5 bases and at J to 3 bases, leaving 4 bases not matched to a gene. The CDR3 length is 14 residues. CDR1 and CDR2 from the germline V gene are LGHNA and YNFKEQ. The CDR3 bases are TGTGCCAGCAGCATGACAGGGGGCGGCTACGAGCAGTACTTC. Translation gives CASSMTGGGYEQYF.

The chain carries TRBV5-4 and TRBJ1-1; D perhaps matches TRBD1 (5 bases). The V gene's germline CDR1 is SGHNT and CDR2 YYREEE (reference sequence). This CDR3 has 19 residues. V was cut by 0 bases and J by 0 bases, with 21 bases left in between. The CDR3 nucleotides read TGTGCCAGCAGCTTGGCCGGGGTCTGGGACTCCCGGATGAACACTGAAGCTTTCTTT. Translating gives CASSLAGVWDSRMNTEAFF.